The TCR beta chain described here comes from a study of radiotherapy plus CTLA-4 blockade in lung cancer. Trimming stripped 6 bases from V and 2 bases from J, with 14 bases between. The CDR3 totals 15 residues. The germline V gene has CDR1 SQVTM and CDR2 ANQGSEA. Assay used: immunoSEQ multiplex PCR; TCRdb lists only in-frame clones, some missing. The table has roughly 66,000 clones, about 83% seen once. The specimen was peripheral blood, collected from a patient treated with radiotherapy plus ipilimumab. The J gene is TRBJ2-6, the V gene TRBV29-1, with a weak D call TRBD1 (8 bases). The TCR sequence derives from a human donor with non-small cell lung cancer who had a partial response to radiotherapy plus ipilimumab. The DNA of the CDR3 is TGCAGCGTACAGGGGGGGAGAGCTGGGGCCAACGTCCTGACTTTC. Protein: CSVQGGRAGANVLTF.